This record covers a single T cell receptor beta chain. No antigen is known for it. The source of the sample is a study of human T cells and chemical hapten exposure. Overall study context: Sensitization applied 2% DPC to roughly 2 cm by roughly 2 cm of upper inner arm skin.

Study results and caveats: Once DPC sensitization occurred, TCRs above 1 in 1000 frequency showed no change.

The time point here: patch test 1, 2 weeks after DPC sensitization. The treatment is: therapeutic diphenylcyclopropenone sensitization with weekly scalp DPC. Losses at the gene ends were 5 bases for V and 7 bases for J; bases not matched to a gene: 9. The length of the CDR3 is 14 residues. CDR1 and CDR2 from the germline V gene are SGHTA and FQGNSA. Individual cDNA molecules had unique molecular identifiers attached to them by the library. TCRdb reanalysed the RACE reads using MiXCR and keeps one entry per CDR3 protein. The data contain 150,000 to 200,000 distinct CDR3 sequences, more than 14% of them seen just once; the ten biggest clones take up about 1.8%.

The chain uses TRBV7-2 and TRBJ2-3; 7 nucleotides line up with TRBD2. The sequence came from a woman aged 30 to 39 with alopecia areata. Some clones in this sample may be carry-over from other donors' samples. The specimen comprised whole blood, sampled in connection with sensitization to the hapten diphenylcyclopropenone (DPC). The DNA for the CDR3 is TGTGCCAGCAGCCGAAGCGGGGCCCATCATACGCAGTATTTT. Translating it yields CASSRSGAHHTQYF.